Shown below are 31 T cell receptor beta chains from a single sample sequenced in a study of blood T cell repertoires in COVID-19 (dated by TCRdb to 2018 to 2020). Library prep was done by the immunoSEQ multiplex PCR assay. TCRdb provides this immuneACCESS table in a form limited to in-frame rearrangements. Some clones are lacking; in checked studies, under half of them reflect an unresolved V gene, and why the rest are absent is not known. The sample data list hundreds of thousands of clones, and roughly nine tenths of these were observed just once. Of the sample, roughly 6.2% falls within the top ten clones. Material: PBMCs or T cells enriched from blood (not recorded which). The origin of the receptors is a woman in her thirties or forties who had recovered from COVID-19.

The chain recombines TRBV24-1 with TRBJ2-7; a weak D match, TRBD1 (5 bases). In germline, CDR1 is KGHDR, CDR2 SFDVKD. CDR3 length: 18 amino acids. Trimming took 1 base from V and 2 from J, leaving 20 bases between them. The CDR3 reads CATSDFRELEDSAYEQYF. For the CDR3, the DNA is TGTGCCACCAGTGATTTCAGAGAGCTAGAAGACAGCGCCTACGAGCAGTACTTC.

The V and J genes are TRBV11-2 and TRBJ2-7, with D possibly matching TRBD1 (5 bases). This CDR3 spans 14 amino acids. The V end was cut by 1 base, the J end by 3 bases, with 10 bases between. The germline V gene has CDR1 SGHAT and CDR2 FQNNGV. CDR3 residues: CASSLAGPFYEQYF. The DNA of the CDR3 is TGTGCCAGCAGCTTAGCAGGGCCCTTCTACGAGCAGTACTTC.

CDR3 protein: CASSLDPSGSSYEQYF. Written as DNA, the CDR3 is TGTGCCAGCAGCTTAGATCCTAGCGGGAGCTCCTACGAGCAGTACTTC. The chain joins TRBV11-2 to TRBJ2-7; 10 bases agree with TRBD2. Losses at the gene ends were 0 bases for V and 0 bases for J; bases not matched to a gene: 2. The germline V gene has CDR1 SGHAT and CDR2 FQNNGV. This CDR3 has 16 amino acids.

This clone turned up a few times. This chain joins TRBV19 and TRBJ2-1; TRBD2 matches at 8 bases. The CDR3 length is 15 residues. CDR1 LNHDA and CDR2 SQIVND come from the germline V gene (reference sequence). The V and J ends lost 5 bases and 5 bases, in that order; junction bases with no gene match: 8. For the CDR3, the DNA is TGTGCCAGTAGTGAACTAGCGGCCGTCAACAATGAGCAGTTCTTC. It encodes CASSELAAVNNEQFF.

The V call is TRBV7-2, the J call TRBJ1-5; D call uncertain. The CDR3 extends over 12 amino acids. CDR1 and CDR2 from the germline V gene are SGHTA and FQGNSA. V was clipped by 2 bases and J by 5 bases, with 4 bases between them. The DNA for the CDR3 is TGTGCCAGCAGCTTATGGCATCAGCCCCAGCATTTT. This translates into CASSLWHQPQHF.

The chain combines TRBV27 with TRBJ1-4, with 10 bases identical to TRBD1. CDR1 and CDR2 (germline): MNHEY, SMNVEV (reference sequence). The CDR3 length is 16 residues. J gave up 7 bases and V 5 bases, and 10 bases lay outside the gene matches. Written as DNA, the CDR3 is TGTGCCAGCAGTATACTTCCCGGGACAGGGGTTGAAAAACTGTTTTTT. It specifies CASSILPGTGVEKLFF.

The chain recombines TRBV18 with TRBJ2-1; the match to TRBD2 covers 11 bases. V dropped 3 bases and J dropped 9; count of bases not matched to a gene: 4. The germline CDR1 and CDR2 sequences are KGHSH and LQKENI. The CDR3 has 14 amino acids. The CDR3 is CASSPRLAGSEQFF. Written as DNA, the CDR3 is TGTGCCAGCTCACCGCGACTAGCGGGGAGTGAGCAGTTCTTC.

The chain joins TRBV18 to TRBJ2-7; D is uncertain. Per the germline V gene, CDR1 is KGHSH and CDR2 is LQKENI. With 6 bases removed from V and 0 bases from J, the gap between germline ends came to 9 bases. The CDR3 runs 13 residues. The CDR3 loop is CASSLAGSYEQYF. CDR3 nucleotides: TGTGCCAGCTCCCTCGCCGGCTCCTACGAGCAGTACTTC.

CDR3 sequence: CASSDGQNTEAFF. CDR3 nucleotide sequence: TGTGCCAGCAGTGACGGACAGAACACTGAAGCTTTCTTT. The V and J genes are TRBV6-4 and TRBJ1-1; weak D call: TRBD1 (5 bases). CDR3 size: 13 residues. In germline, CDR1 is MRHNA, CDR2 SNTAGT. The V gene lost 2 bases and the J gene lost 1 base, with 5 bases spanning the gap.

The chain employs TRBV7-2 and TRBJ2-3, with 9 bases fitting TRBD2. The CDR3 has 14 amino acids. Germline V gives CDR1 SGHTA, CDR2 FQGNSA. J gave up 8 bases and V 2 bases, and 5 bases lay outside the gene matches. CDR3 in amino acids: CASSLPSGIGTQYF. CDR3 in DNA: TGTGCCAGCAGCTTACCTAGCGGGATCGGTACGCAGTATTTT.

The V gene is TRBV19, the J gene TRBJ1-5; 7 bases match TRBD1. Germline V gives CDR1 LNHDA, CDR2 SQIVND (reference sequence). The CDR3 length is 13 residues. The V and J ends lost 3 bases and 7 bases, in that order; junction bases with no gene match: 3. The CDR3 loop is CASSMQGGQPQHF. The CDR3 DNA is TGTGCCAGTAGTATGCAGGGGGGACAGCCCCAGCATTTT.

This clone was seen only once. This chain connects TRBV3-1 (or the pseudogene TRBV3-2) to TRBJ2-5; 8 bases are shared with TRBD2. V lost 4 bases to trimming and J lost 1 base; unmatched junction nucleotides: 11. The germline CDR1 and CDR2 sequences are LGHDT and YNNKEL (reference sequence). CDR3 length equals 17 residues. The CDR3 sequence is CASSPGGAGTVQETQYF. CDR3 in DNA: TGTGCCAGCAGCCCGGGGGGGGCGGGAACAGTCCAAGAGACCCAGTACTTC.

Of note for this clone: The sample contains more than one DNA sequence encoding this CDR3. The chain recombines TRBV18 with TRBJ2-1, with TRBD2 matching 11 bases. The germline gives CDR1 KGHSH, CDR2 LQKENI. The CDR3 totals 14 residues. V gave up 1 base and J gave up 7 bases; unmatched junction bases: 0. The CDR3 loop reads CASSPLAGGNEQFF. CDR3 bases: TGTGCCAGCTCACCACTAGCGGGAGGGAATGAGCAGTTCTTC.

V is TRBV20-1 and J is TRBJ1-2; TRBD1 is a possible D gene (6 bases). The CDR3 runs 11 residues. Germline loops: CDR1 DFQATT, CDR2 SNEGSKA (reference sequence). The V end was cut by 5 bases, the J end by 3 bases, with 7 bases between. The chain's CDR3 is CSAWTDYGYTF. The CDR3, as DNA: TGCAGTGCTTGGACAGACTATGGCTACACCTTC.

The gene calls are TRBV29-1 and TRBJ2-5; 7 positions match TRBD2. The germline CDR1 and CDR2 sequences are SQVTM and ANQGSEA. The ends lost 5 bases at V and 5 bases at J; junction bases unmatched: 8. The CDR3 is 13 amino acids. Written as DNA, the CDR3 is TGCAGCGTTACAGGCGGGAGTTGGGAGACCCAGTACTTC. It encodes CSVTGGSWETQYF.

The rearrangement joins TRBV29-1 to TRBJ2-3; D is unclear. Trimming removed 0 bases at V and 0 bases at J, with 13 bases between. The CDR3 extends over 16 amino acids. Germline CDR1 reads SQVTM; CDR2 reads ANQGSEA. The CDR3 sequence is CSVEDGSGTSTDTQYF. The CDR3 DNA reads TGCAGCGTTGAAGATGGGTCAGGAACTAGCACAGATACGCAGTATTTT.

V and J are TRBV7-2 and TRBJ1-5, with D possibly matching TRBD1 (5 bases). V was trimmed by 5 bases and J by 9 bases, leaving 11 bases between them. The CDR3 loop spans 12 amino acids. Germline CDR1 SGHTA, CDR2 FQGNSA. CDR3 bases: TGTGCCAGCAGCCCCCCGGGGGGGCCCCAGCATTTT. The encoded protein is CASSPPGGPQHF.

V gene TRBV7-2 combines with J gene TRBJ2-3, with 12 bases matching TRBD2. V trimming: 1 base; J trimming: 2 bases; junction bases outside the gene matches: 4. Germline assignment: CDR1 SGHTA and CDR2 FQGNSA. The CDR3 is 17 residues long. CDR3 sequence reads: CASSLGLAGGITDTQYF. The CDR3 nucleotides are TGTGCCAGCAGCTTAGGGCTAGCGGGAGGGATCACAGATACGCAGTATTTT.

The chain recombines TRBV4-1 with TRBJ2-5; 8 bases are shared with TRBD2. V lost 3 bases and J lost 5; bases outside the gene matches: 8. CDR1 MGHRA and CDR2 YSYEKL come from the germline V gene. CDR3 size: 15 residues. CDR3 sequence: CASSHPRLARETQYF. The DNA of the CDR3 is TGCGCCAGCAGCCACCCAAGACTAGCGAGGGAGACCCAGTACTTC.

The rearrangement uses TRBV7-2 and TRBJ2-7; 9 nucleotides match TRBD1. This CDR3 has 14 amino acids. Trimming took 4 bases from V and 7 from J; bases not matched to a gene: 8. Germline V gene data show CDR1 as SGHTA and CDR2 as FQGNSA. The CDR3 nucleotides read TGTGCCAGCAGCTCGCGGACAGGGGCCCAGGAGCAGTACTTC. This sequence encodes CASSSRTGAQEQYF. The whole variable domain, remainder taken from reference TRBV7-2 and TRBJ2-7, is GAGVSQSPSNKVTEKGKDVELRCDPISGHTALYWYRQSLGQGLEFLIYFQGNSAPDKSGLPSDRFSAERTGGSVSTLTIQRTQQEDSAVYLCASSSRTGAQEQYFGPGTRLTVT.

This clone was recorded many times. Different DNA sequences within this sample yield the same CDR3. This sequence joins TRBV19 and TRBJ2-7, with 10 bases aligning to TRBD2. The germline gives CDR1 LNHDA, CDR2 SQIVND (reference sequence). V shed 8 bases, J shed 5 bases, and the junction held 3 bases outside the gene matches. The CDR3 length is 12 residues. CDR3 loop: CASGLAGDEQYF. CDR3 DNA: TGTGCCAGTGGGCTAGCGGGAGACGAGCAGTACTTC.

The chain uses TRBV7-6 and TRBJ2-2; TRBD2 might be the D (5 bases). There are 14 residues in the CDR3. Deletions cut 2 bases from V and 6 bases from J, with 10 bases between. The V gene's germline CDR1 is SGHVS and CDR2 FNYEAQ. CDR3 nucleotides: TGTGCCAGCAGCTTAAACATGGAGGCCGGGGAGCTGTTTTTT. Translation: CASSLNMEAGELFF.

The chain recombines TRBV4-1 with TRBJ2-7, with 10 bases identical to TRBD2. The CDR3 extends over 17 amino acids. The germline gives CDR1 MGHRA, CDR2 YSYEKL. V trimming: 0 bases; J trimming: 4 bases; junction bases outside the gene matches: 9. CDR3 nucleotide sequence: TGCGCCAGCAGCCAAGAGGGTAGCGGGAGGACCCGGTACGAGCAGTACTTC. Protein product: CASSQEGSGRTRYEQYF.

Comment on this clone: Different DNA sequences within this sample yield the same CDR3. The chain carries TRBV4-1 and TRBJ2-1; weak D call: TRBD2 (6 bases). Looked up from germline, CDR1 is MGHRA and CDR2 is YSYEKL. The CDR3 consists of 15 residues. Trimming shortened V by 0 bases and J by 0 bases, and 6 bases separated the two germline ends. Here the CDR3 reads CASSQDGSSYNEQFF. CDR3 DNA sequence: TGCGCCAGCAGCCAAGACGGGAGCTCCTACAATGAGCAGTTCTTC.

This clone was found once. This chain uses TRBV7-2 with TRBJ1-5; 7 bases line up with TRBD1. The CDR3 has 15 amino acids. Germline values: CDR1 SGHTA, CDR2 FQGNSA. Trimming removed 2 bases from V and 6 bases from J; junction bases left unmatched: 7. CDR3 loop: CASSLRQGQGQPQHF. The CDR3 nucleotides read TGTGCCAGCAGCTTAAGACAGGGCCAAGGTCAGCCCCAGCATTTT.

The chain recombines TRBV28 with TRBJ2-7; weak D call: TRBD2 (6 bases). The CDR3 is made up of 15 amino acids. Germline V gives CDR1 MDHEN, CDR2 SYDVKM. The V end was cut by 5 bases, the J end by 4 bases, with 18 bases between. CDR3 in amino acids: CASSTPSESPYEQYF. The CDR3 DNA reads TGTGCCAGCAGTACCCCTAGCGAGAGCCCTTACGAGCAGTACTTC.

CDR3 DNA sequence: TGTGCCAGCAGTTTAGTGGCCGGGATTGAAGCTTTCTTT. The encoded protein is CASSLVAGIEAFF. The chain couples TRBV27 to TRBJ1-1; D gene ambiguous. Between the trimmed V and J ends, which lost 2 bases and 7 bases, there was a span of 11 bases. The CDR3 sequence is 13 residues long. Per the germline V gene, CDR1 is MNHEY and CDR2 is SMNVEV (reference sequence).

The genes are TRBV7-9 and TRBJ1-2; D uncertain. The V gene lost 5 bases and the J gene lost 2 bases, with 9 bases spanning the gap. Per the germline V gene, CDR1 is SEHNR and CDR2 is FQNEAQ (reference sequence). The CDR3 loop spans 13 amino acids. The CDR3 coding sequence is TGTGCCAGCAGCACAGACGTGAACTATGGCTACACCTTC. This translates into CASSTDVNYGYTF.

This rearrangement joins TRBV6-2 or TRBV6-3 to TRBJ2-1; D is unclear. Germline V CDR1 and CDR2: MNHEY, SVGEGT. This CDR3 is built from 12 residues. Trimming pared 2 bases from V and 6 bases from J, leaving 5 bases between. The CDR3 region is CASSYISNEQFF. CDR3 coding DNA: TGTGCCAGCAGTTACATCAGCAATGAGCAGTTCTTC.

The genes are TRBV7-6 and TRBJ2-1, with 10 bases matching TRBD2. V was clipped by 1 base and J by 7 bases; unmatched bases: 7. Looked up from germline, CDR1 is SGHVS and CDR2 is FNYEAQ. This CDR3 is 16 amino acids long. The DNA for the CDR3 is TGTGCCAGCAGCTTAGACCCAGCGGGAGGGGTTAATGAGCAGTTCTTC. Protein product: CASSLDPAGGVNEQFF.

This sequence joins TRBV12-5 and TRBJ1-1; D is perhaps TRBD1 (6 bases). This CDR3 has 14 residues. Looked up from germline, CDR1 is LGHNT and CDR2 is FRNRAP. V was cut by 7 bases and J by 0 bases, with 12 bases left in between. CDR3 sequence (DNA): TGTGCTAGTGCCAAGGGACACTTGAACACTGAAGCTTTCTTT. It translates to CASAKGHLNTEAFF.